The rows below give T cell receptor beta chains drawn from one sample of a study of blood T cell repertoires in COVID-19. Only in-frame clones appear in the TCRdb table, and some are missing; sequencing was by immunoSEQ multiplex PCR. The sample has around 300,000 clones; 75% to 90% are singletons. Sequenced: PBMCs or T cells enriched from blood (not recorded which). The receptors were sampled from a woman in her thirties or forties who had recovered from COVID-19. Both conserved end residues are part of each CDR3. Fields, in order: J gene, V gene, D gene, clone size, CDR3 protein, CDR3 DNA. D genes are given only for firm matches. Expanded clones are given a class, and other clones once, few, many or no size at all.

J: TRBJ1-2; V: TRBV5-4; D: TRBD1; size: NA; CDR3: CASSLIDRGKGYGYTF; DNA: TGTGCCAGCAGCTTGATAGACAGGGGAAAGGGATATGGCTACACCTTC
J: TRBJ2-7; V: TRBV29-1; D: TRBD1; size: NA; CDR3: CSVGDRSYEQYF; DNA: TGCAGCGTGGGGGACAGGTCCTACGAGCAGTACTTC
J: TRBJ1-5; V: TRBV12-3/TRBV12-4; D: NA; size: NA; CDR3: CASSLQGSQPQHF; DNA: TGTGCCAGCAGTCTGCAGGGGAGTCAGCCCCAGCATTTT
J: TRBJ1-3; V: TRBV5-1; D: NA; size: NA; CDR3: CASSLEAGSGNTIYF; DNA: TGCGCCAGCAGCTTGGAGGCGGGCTCTGGAAACACCATATATTTT
J: TRBJ1-5; V: TRBV21-1; D: NA; size: NA; CDR3: CASIRRGDRAQHF; DNA: TGTGCCAGCATCCGTCGGGGGGACAGGGCCCAGCATTTT
J: TRBJ2-7; V: TRBV20-1; D: TRBD1; size: NA; CDR3: CSASYVRGGDEQYF; DNA: TGCAGTGCTAGTTACGTTAGAGGGGGCGACGAGCAGTACTTC
J: TRBJ2-1; V: TRBV5-1; D: TRBD2; size: NA; CDR3: CASSPTSGSPEQFF; DNA: TGCGCCAGCAGCCCTACTAGCGGGAGCCCTGAGCAGTTCTTC
J: TRBJ1-3; V: TRBV5-1; D: NA; size: NA; CDR3: CASSPGTGYSGNTIYF; DNA: TGCGCCAGCAGCCCGGGAACGGGGTACTCTGGAAACACCATATATTTT
J: TRBJ2-7; V: TRBV5-1; D: TRBD2; size: NA; CDR3: CASSLVGGAPINEQYF; DNA: TGCGCCAGCAGCTTGGTCGGGGGGGCGCCGATCAACGAGCAGTACTTC
J: TRBJ2-1; V: TRBV7-2; D: NA; size: NA; CDR3: CASSPSEVGTYNEQFF; DNA: TGTGCCAGCAGCCCCTCGGAGGTCGGAACCTACAATGAGCAGTTCTTC
J: TRBJ2-2; V: TRBV19; D: NA; size: NA; CDR3: CASSTNPRGGTGELFF; DNA: TGTGCCAGTAGTACAAATCCGAGAGGTGGGACCGGGGAGCTGTTTTTT
J: TRBJ1-6; V: TRBV2; D: NA; size: NA; CDR3: CASSEQVDSPLHF; DNA: TGTGCCAGCAGTGAACAGGTAGACTCACCCCTCCACTTT
J: TRBJ2-7; V: TRBV5-1; D: TRBD2; size: NA; CDR3: CASSAGLAGLKEQYF; DNA: TGCGCCAGCAGCGCCGGACTAGCGGGTCTAAAGGAGCAGTACTTC
J: TRBJ2-1; V: TRBV3-1/TRBV3-2; D: TRBD2; size: NA; CDR3: CASSPNSLAGGGNEQFF; DNA: TGTGCCAGCAGCCCTAACTCTCTAGCGGGAGGGGGGAATGAGCAGTTCTTC
J: TRBJ2-7; V: TRBV3-1/TRBV3-2; D: TRBD2; size: once; CDR3: CASSYSGESYEQYF; DNA: TGTGCCAGCAGTTATAGCGGGGAGAGCTACGAGCAGTACTTC
J: TRBJ1-1; V: TRBV4-3; D: NA; size: NA; CDR3: CASSQDKQRAEAFF; DNA: TGCGCCAGCAGCCAAGATAAGCAGCGGGCTGAAGCTTTCTTT
J: TRBJ1-5; V: TRBV28; D: NA; size: NA; CDR3: CASSSRDGNQPQHF; DNA: TGTGCCAGCAGCAGCAGGGATGGCAATCAGCCCCAGCATTTT
J: TRBJ2-7; V: TRBV11-2; D: NA; size: NA; CDR3: CASSISYEQYF; DNA: TGTGCCAGCAGTATATCCTACGAGCAGTACTTC
J: TRBJ2-1; V: TRBV6-2/TRBV6-3; D: NA; size: NA; CDR3: CASSSGPRGRDEQFF; DNA: TGTGCCAGCAGTTCGGGCCCCCGAGGGCGCGATGAGCAGTTCTTC
J: TRBJ2-5; V: TRBV5-4; D: NA; size: NA; CDR3: CASSLDNQETQYF; DNA: TGTGCCAGCAGCCTTGACAACCAAGAGACCCAGTACTTC
J: TRBJ1-6; V: TRBV5-4; D: TRBD1; size: NA; CDR3: CASSSWQGAGNSPLHF; DNA: TGTGCCAGCAGCTCCTGGCAGGGGGCTGGAAATTCACCCCTCCACTTT
J: TRBJ2-1; V: TRBV30; D: NA; size: NA; CDR3: CAWSVHRSDEQFF; DNA: TGTGCCTGGAGTGTACACCGGAGCGATGAGCAGTTCTTC
J: TRBJ1-2; V: TRBV7-3; D: NA; size: NA; CDR3: CASSANRANYGYTF; DNA: TGTGCCAGCAGTGCGAACAGGGCCAACTATGGCTACACCTTC
J: TRBJ2-7; V: TRBV5-1; D: NA; size: NA; CDR3: CASSFEQMAEQYF; DNA: TGCGCCAGCAGCTTTGAACAGATGGCCGAGCAGTACTTC
J: TRBJ1-3; V: TRBV5-1; D: NA; size: NA; CDR3: CASSLSTGAGNTIYF; DNA: TGCGCCAGCAGCTTATCGACGGGGGCTGGAAACACCATATATTTT
J: TRBJ2-7; V: TRBV30; D: NA; size: NA; CDR3: CAWSLVGHTDEQYF; DNA: TGTGCCTGGAGTTTGGTGGGACATACCGACGAGCAGTACTTC
J: TRBJ1-2; V: TRBV5-1; D: TRBD1; size: NA; CDR3: CASSFQKLGNRGSYGYTF; DNA: TGCGCCAGCAGCTTCCAAAAACTAGGGAACAGGGGGTCCTATGGCTACACCTTC
J: TRBJ2-2; V: TRBV5-1; D: TRBD1; size: NA; CDR3: CASSNGQAGELFF; DNA: TGCGCCAGCAGCAACGGACAGGCCGGGGAGCTGTTTTTT
J: TRBJ2-5; V: TRBV5-1; D: TRBD2; size: NA; CDR3: CASSLAGGLRETQYF; DNA: TGCGCCAGCAGCTTGGCGGGGGGACTCCGAGAGACCCAGTACTTC
J: TRBJ1-6; V: TRBV30; D: NA; size: NA; CDR3: CAWSAPSSYNSPLHF; DNA: TGTGCCTGGAGTGCACCGAGCTCCTATAATTCACCCCTCCACTTT
J: TRBJ2-5; V: TRBV5-1; D: NA; size: NA; CDR3: CASSPSQGGRETQYF; DNA: TGCGCCAGCAGCCCTTCTCAGGGGGGAAGAGAGACCCAGTACTTC
J: TRBJ2-1; V: TRBV30; D: TRBD2; size: NA; CDR3: CAWAGSGTYYEQFF; DNA: TGTGCCTGGGCGGGGAGCGGGACTTACTATGAGCAGTTCTTC
J: TRBJ1-3; V: TRBV6-1; D: NA; size: NA; CDR3: CASSDNAAVGNTIYF; DNA: TGTGCCAGCAGTGACAATGCGGCGGTTGGAAACACCATATATTTT